The entry below describes one T cell receptor (beta chain). The antigen is unknown. Cells were stimulated nonspecifically with anti-CD3/anti-CD28 magnetic beads. Sorting selected CD4+ T cells upregulating both CD40 ligand and CD69. PBMCs were depleted of CD8+ T cells before stimulation. Anti-CD28/CD49d costimulation, CD40-blocking antibody and enfuvirtide were given to CD8-depleted PBMCs for 18 hours. The libraries were made with immunoSEQ version 4 in survey mode. The protocol was immunoSEQ multiplex PCR, while the TCRdb copy is restricted to in-frame clones and leaves out a portion. The table records roughly 43,000 clones, about 89% of them present only once. The data originate from a study of persistence of HIV-infected CD4 T cells. Study-wide context: Anti-CD3/anti-CD28 beads activated more cells than antigen stimulation did. Overall study findings and caveats: Degenerate expanded CDR3beta sequences were enriched among CMV- and Gag-responding cells.

CDR3 length equals 14 residues. Germline values: CDR1 SGHRS, CDR2 YFSETQ. The V and J ends lost 3 bases and 5 bases respectively, with 11 bases between them. This sequence originates from an adult man with HIV who was CMV-seropositive. The chain has TRBV5-1 and TRBJ2-2; D perhaps matches TRBD1 (6 bases). The source was CD4+ T cells sorted from PBMCs after approximately 18-hour stimulation, collected from a patient who received antiretroviral therapy. The CDR3 DNA sequence: TGCGCCAGCAGCTCCCTAGGGGGAACCGGGGAGCTGTTTTTT. It codes for CASSSLGGTGELFF.